This T cell receptor beta chain was captured by sequencing in a study of cytomegalovirus exposure and HLA in healthy donors (TCRdb year 2017). Regarding the complete study: In an earlier analysis of about 560 of the donors, about 260 Gb of sequence data and 117 million unique TCR beta sequences from roughly 190 million T cells were reported. About 280 gigabases of sequencing data and roughly 90 million unique TCR sequences were included in an early release covering about 700 HLA-typed donors. The T cell repertoires of around 670 subjects were profiled by immunosequencing and related to cytomegalovirus serostatus. A separate validation cohort of approximately 120 different subjects was used in addition to the roughly 670-subject first cohort. Rather than using new phenotypic data, the later analysis identified candidate immune exposures from TCR beta sequences and from how often those sequences occurred across donors. Alongside the repertoire data, information on donor age, sex, ethnicity and CMV serostatus was compiled. Typing coverage varied by locus: 629-630 donors for A, B, C, DRB1 and DQB1; more than 500 for DQA1; about 570 for DPA1; more than 450 for DPB1. Every repertoire in the discovery cohort had been generated on one and the same sequencing platform. The aim of the study was to test whether cataloging public T cell receptors could identify signatures of past pathogen exposure. An earlier analysis of some 500 of the donors applied high-throughput TCR beta sequencing to assess whether each TCR beta V gene segment acted as functional or pseudogenic. High-throughput TCR immunosequencing, statistical association of individual TCRs with disease status, and machine learning were combined to predict cytomegalovirus infection status. Among the roughly 380 genotyped donors, approximately 77% belonged to the genetic ancestry cluster associated with self-reported Caucasian donors. Among roughly 400 genotyped donors of the cohort, an average of approximately 220,000 unique TCR beta nucleotide sequences was sequenced per donor, of which roughly 17% were non-productive. Because of strong linkage in the cohort, four or five DR-DQ haplotypes were treated as single units for association and clustering. Both class I and class II loci were covered by HLA typing, at four-digit resolution. A later analysis re-analyzed previously published TCR beta repertoires from approximately 700 donors and added high-resolution HLA genotyping to study TCR occurrence patterns. A later genetic analysis used genome-wide SNP genotypes for about 60% of the 666 donors, treating that subset as a discovery cohort.

Broader findings and caveats from the paper: The presence/absence analyses assumed that sequencing depth was roughly uniform across donors, and that assumption may not be true. HLA typing was unavailable for some donors at each locus, so association tests used only the typed subset. A cluster of highly shared sequence variants was judged likely to represent a technical artifact of the sequencing pipeline. In vitro tests confirmed that a few of the cytomegalovirus-associated TCR beta chains recognize cytomegalovirus antigens. A total of about 180 TCR beta chains were listed by the study as associated with cytomegalovirus. The only immune exposure information available for the cohort was CMV serostatus. The classifier was reported to diagnose cytomegalovirus status with high specificity and sensitivity in both the original cohort and the validation cohort. A later analysis associated 16,951 TCR beta sequences with specific HLA alleles at a false discovery rate of 0.05. In an earlier analysis of more than 500 of the donors, most TCR beta V segments appeared in productive rearrangements about 87% or about 30% of the time, broadly matching IMGT annotations. A later analysis reported that several top co-occurrence clusters appeared linked to parvovirus B19, influenza, CMV and Epstein-Barr virus. A later genetic analysis reported fewer N-insertions in productive TCRs among donors in an Asian-associated ancestry cluster than the roughly 620-donor mean. Assigning TCR associations to individual alleles was difficult when HLA alleles, especially DR and DQ, strongly co-occurred. A later analysis found that HLA-associated TCR beta chains were more clonally expanded and had lower generation probabilities than equally common non-associated chains. Because the 87-base-pair reads could not distinguish some IMGT-functional V segments, including TRBV6-2 and TRBV6-3, those segments were excluded. According to a later analysis, most CMV-associated TCR beta chains appeared to be HLA-restricted, and the HLA associations seemed to be driven largely by CMV exposure. The earlier analysis of approximately 590 of the donors excluded some 16 rarely observed V segments, including chromosome 9 orphons, because counts were too low. While some public TCRs were present in many individuals, most TCR sequences turned up only very rarely across donors. An association between a missense DCLRE1C variant and V-gene and J-gene trimming of TCR beta chains was found in a later genetic analysis and replicated in an independent cohort. Correlated functional status among segregating V segments might be attributable to linkage disequilibrium, but an unknown experimental factor could not be ruled out. A further reported finding was that TCR beta sequences accurately predicted the HLA-A and HLA-B alleles for most subjects in the first cohort. This cohort had only TCR beta chains sequenced, and the lack of alpha or paired-chain data limited which features could be detected. According to a later analysis, TCR association rates differed among HLA loci, with DRB1 alleles showing the most associated TCRs and HLA-C alleles showing the fewest. It was suggested by the authors that the approach could potentially be generalized to other disease states and immunological phenotypes.

The method behind the library was the immunoSEQ multiplex PCR assay. For the multiplex PCR, a mixture combining 60 forward primers for TCR Vbeta segments and 13 reverse primers for TCR Jbeta segments was used. The CDR3 region of rearranged TCR beta genes was amplified from genomic DNA with a multiplex PCR assay. The Illumina HiSeq System was used to sequence the amplified TCR beta libraries as 87-base-pair reads. The original methods were these. In a later analysis, some 80 million unique TCR beta chains were counted across the roughly 700 repertoires, and roughly 11 million of these chains were shared by at least two donors. A nearest-neighbor algorithm error-corrected the raw reads and collapsed the reads into unique sequences, merging closely related sequences to remove PCR and sequencing errors. V, D and J gene segments were assigned by aligning CDR3 sequences to IMGT reference sequences. For a sequence to be retained, a match of at least six nucleotides to both a V gene segment and a J gene segment was required. A rearrangement counted as productive if the CDR3 had no stop codons and remained in frame with V and J, and every other rearrangement counted as non-productive. Following IMGT convention, CDR3 was defined as the stretch from the second conserved V-encoded cysteine up to the conserved J-encoded phenylalanine. Sequences without an unambiguous match to a single V gene segment were excluded from the earlier analysis of 450 to 650 of the donors. An earlier analysis of several hundred of the donors classified V segments as functional when productive rearrangements were above 56.7% and as segregating when the standard deviation between donors was above 5%. A statistical classification framework was built for diagnosing cytomegalovirus status from the catalog of TCR beta chain sequences. V and J gene assignment, in a later analysis, came from comparing TCR nucleotide sequences with IMGT/GENE-DB human TR gene sequences. The TCRdist pipeline was used in a later analysis to assign CDR3 sequences and most-parsimonious VDJ recombination scenarios. In a later analysis, each TCR beta chain was defined by its CDR3 amino acid sequence together with its V-gene family, and reads without a unique V-gene family were excluded. In a later analysis, a few hundred highly shared, low-generation-probability nucleotide sequences were removed to address suspected cross-contamination and a sequencing artifact. For each public chain, a later analysis derived a clonal expansion index from normalized ranks of inferred template counts within each repertoire. Generation probabilities in a later analysis came from a VDJ recombination model fitted to out-of-frame rearrangements, and those results were checked against IGoR. In a later analysis, TCR-TCR, TCR-HLA and TCR-CMV co-occurrence was scored with hypergeometric tests, and a repertoire-size bias correction was applied to TCR pairs. False discovery rates were estimated in a later analysis by permuting HLA or CMV assignments 20 times. In a later analysis, co-occurring TCRs were grouped using DBSCAN, and TCRdist sequence similarity was added for clustering within HLA-allele-positive subsets. Repertoires with fewer than 30,000 or more than 120,000 public chains were left out of co-occurrence clustering, as were about five repertoires with anomalous nucleotide sharing. Here the immuneACCESS table is served through TCRdb, limited to in-frame sequences with V and J called. Missing clones are a known gap in these copies; in checked studies unresolved V genes cover under half, and the rest lacks a known reason. That table is the source of V, J and clone size, and D and trimming were worked out from the DNA. For this sample the table gives about 160,000 clones, of which around 85% were detected only once. The leading ten clones occupy 1% of the sample.

The cohort comprised 550 to 700 healthy bone marrow donors. All cohort members were sampled while nominally healthy, although unrecorded immune exposures were likely present. The donor was CMV seronegative and was included in the group of over 300 seronegative cohort members. Every donor gave a peripheral blood sample, and the peripheral blood mononuclear cells from that sample were used for TCR beta sequencing. The Qiagen DNeasy Blood Extraction Kit was used to extract genomic DNA from the blood cell samples. On this clone: It has no known antigen specificity. Within one base of it there is no much larger clone, and no base qualities were kept.

Via the germline V gene, CDR1 is MDHEN and CDR2 SYDVKM. The CDR3 spans 13 residues, from the cysteine through the phenylalanine. CDR3 DNA only is kept here, 39 bases in frame from base 1. V was cut back by 3 bases and J by 6 bases, leaving a gap of 12 bases between them. The receptor chain draws on TRBV28 and TRBJ2-7, with TRBD2 tentatively as D gene (7 bases match). The TCR originated in a boy aged 2 to 10 in good health and CMV-seronegative. Sequenced: PBMCs. The sequence in DNA is TGTGCCAGCAGTTTGCGGGGGCCGGGCGAGCAGTACTTC. This is translated as CASSLRGPGEQYF. Reference TRBV28 and TRBJ2-7 genes cover what lies past the CDR3, so the full variable domain is DVKVTQSSRYLVKRTGEKVFLECVQDMDHENMFWYRQDPGLGLRLIYFSYDVKMKEKGDIPEGYSVSREKKERFSLILESASTNQTSMYLCASSLRGPGEQYFGPGTRLTVT.